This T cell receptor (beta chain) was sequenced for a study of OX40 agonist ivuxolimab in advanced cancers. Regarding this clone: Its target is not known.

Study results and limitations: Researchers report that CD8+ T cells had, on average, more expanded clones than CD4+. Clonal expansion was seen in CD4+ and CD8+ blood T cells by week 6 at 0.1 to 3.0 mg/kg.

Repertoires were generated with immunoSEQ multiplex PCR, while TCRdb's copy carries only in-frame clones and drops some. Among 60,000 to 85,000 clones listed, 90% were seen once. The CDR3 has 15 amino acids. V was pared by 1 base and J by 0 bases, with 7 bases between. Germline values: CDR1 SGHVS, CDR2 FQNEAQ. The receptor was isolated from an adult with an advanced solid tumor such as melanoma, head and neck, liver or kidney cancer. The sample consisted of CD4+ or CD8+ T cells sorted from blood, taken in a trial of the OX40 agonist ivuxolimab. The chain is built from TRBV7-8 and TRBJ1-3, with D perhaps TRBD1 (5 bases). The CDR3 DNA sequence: TGTGCCAGCAGCTTAGTTGGGGGCTCTGGAAACACCATATATTTT. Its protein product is CASSLVGGSGNTIYF.